This passage covers 4 T cell receptor beta chains from one sample sequenced in a study of cytomegalovirus exposure and HLA in healthy donors. Clones were sequenced by immunoSEQ multiplex PCR, and TCRdb holds only the in-frame ones, with some missing. This table has 120,000 to 150,000 clones, around 90% appearing once. Specimen: PBMCs. The source of these receptors is a woman under 30 in good health and CMV-seropositive.

In its sample, this clone was seen once. This rearrangement joins TRBV6-5 to TRBJ2-7; the match to TRBD2 covers 9 bases. Germline CDR1 MNHEY, CDR2 SVGAGI. After removal of 5 bases from V and 10 bases from J, the junction contained 6 bases not matched to a gene. The CDR3 covers 12 residues. The CDR3 bases are TGTGCCAGCAGTCCCCTAGCGGGGAATCAGTACTTC. It is translated as CASSPLAGNQYF.

The chain is built from TRBV4-1 and TRBJ2-3; D possibly corresponds to TRBD2 (6 bases). Germline V CDR1 and CDR2: MGHRA, YSYEKL. V lost 1 base, J lost 0 bases, and 14 bases lay in between. The CDR3 is 17 residues long. CDR3: CASSQGFAGTSTDTQYF. CDR3 nucleotides: TGCGCCAGCAGCCAAGGATTTGCGGGAACGAGCACAGATACGCAGTATTTT.

This clone has a handful of counts. The rearrangement links TRBV7-3 to TRBJ2-7; D possibly corresponds to TRBD2 (5 bases). Germline CDR1 SGHTA, CDR2 FQGTGA. The CDR3 contains 13 residues. V shed 5 bases and J shed 3 bases, with 11 bases lying between them. CDR3 amino acids: CASSAAGDYEQYF. Written as DNA, the CDR3 is TGTGCCAGCAGCGCCGCCGGGGACTACGAGCAGTACTTC.

The chain employs TRBV19 and TRBJ2-5; a weak D match, TRBD2 (5 bases). V was trimmed by 1 base and J by 2 bases, leaving 5 bases between them. From germline, CDR1 is LNHDA and CDR2 SQIVND (reference sequence). This CDR3 spans 13 amino acids. The CDR3: CASSIAGQETQYF. The CDR3 coding sequence is TGTGCCAGTAGTATAGCGGGACAAGAGACCCAGTACTTC. Drawing the rest from reference TRBV19 and TRBJ2-5, the complete variable domain is DGGITQSPKYLFRKEGQNVTLSCEQNLNHDAMYWYRQDPGQGLRLIYYSQIVNDFQKGDIAEGYSVSREKKESFPLTVTSAQKNPTAFYLCASSIAGQETQYFGPGTRLLVL.